A selection of T cell receptor beta chains follows, all from one sample in a study of blood T cell repertoires in COVID-19. Libraries were prepared by immunoSEQ multiplex PCR; TCRdb keeps only in-frame clonotypes and omits some of them. The table shows around 170,000 clones, with less than 85% occurring only once. Sequencing used peripheral blood. Source of these receptors: a woman older than 75 with acute or convalescent COVID-19. CDR3s include the opening cysteine and the closing phenylalanine or tryptophan. Fields, in order: D gene, J gene, clone size, V gene, CDR3 DNA, CDR3 protein. D genes are given only for firm matches. Only part of the rows carry a size: once, few, many, or a class if the clone is expanded.

. | TRBJ1-5 | . | TRBV21-1 | TGTGCCAGCAGCACCTTCCGGACAGGGGATAGCAATCAGCCCCAGCATTTT | CASSTFRTGDSNQPQHF
. | TRBJ2-1 | . | TRBV24-1 | TGTGCCACCAGTGACCCCGGACAGGGACTACATGAGCAGTTCTTC | CATSDPGQGLHEQFF
TRBD1 | TRBJ1-6 | . | TRBV30 | TGTGCCTGGGACAAAGGTGGGACAGGGAATTCACCCCTCCACTTT | CAWDKGGTGNSPLHF
. | TRBJ1-1 | . | TRBV30 | TGTGCCTGGAGTGTGACAGCAGTTGAAGCTTTCTTT | CAWSVTAVEAFF
. | TRBJ2-7 | . | TRBV6-5 | TGTGCCAGCAGTTACGGGGGCGGACCCTACGAGCAGTACTTC | CASSYGGGPYEQYF
. | TRBJ1-5 | . | TRBV20-1 | TGCAGTGCTAGTCGTCGAGGGCAGCCCCAGCATTTT | CSASRRGQPQHF
TRBD1 | TRBJ2-5 | . | TRBV10-1 | TGCGCCAGCAGTGTGGACAGGGAAGAGACCCAGTACTTC | CASSVDREETQYF
. | TRBJ1-4 | . | TRBV5-1 | TGCGCCAGCAGCTTGGGAATGGAGCCACCAACTAATGAAAAACTGTTTTTT | CASSLGMEPPTNEKLFF
TRBD2 | TRBJ2-1 | . | TRBV5-3 | TGTGCCAGAAGCTTGGTTCGAGTAGCGGGCCCCAATGAGCAGTTCTTC | CARSLVRVAGPNEQFF
. | TRBJ2-6 | . | TRBV5-4 | TGTGCCAGCAGCTTGGGTCGGGATTCTGGGGCCAACGTCCTGACTTTC | CASSLGRDSGANVLTF
TRBD2 | TRBJ2-3 | . | TRBV6-5 | TGTGCCAGCAGGCGAGGGAGGGGAAGCACAGATACGCAGTATTTT | CASRRGRGSTDTQYF
TRBD1 | TRBJ1-6 | . | TRBV28 | TGTGCCAGCAGCCGAGGACAGGGCGAATGGCCCCTCCACTTT | CASSRGQGEWPLHF
. | TRBJ1-4 | few | TRBV7-9 | TGTGCCAGCAGCTTAGGTCTAGGAACAACTAATGAAAAACTGTTTTTT | CASSLGLGTTNEKLFF
TRBD1 | TRBJ2-3 | . | TRBV4-3 | TGCGCCAGCAGCCAAGGGACAGGGGGAACTATAGATACGCAGTATTTT | CASSQGTGGTIDTQYF
TRBD2 | TRBJ2-1 | once | TRBV11-3 | TGTGCCAGCAGCTTAGAGAGCGGGAGAGGAGACAATGAGCAGTTCTTC | CASSLESGRGDNEQFF
TRBD2 | TRBJ2-1 | . | TRBV27 | TGTGCCAGCAGTTCTAAGCGGGAGATTGGTGAGCAGTTCTTC | CASSSKREIGEQFF
TRBD1 | TRBJ2-1 | few | TRBV2 | TGTGCCAGCAGGCACATCTATTCCGGGACAGGGACGTACAATGAGCAGTTCTTC | CASRHIYSGTGTYNEQFF
. | TRBJ2-5 | few | TRBV18 | TGTGCCAGCTCACAACAGAGTGAAGAAGGAGAGACCCAGTACTTC | CASSQQSEEGETQYF
. | TRBJ2-1 | once | TRBV7-2 | TGTGCCAGCAGCTCCGCGAGCTACAATGAGCAGTTCTTC | CASSSASYNEQFF
TRBD2 | TRBJ2-7 | . | TRBV19 | TGTGCCAGTAGTCTTAGCGGGAGTAGGTACGAGCAGTACTTC | CASSLSGSRYEQYF
. | TRBJ1-6 | . | TRBV7-9 | TGTGCCAGCAGCTTACTGACAGCTAATAATTCACCCCTCCACTTT | CASSLLTANNSPLHF
TRBD2 | TRBJ2-1 | . | TRBV5-1 | TGCGCCAGCAGCTTTGGTGTAACTAGCGTCTTTGAGCAGTTCTTC | CASSFGVTSVFEQFF
. | TRBJ1-2 | . | TRBV6-2/TRBV6-3 | TGTGCCAGCACCCCGAGGGAGTTCTATGGCTACACCTTC | CASTPREFYGYTF
. | TRBJ1-1 | . | TRBV6-5 | TGTGCCAGCACCTACGGGGTGAACACTGAAGCTTTCTTT | CASTYGVNTEAFF
TRBD1 | TRBJ1-4 | few | TRBV3-1/TRBV3-2 | TGTGCCAGCAGCCTCCGGGACAGGGGACCTAATGAAAAACTGTTTTTT | CASSLRDRGPNEKLFF
. | TRBJ1-4 | . | TRBV2 | TGTGCCAGCACCCCCTCGGAGATACTTGGAAAACTGTTTTTT | CASTPSEILGKLFF
TRBD1 | TRBJ2-3 | once | TRBV18 | TGTGCCAGCTCACGGGGACAGGGCGCAGATACGCAGTATTTT | CASSRGQGADTQYF
TRBD2 | TRBJ2-3 | . | TRBV6-4 | TGTGCCAGCAGTGGGACTAGCGGGAGAGATACGCAGTATTTT | CASSGTSGRDTQYF
. | TRBJ2-3 | few | TRBV9 | TGTGCCAGCAGCGGTGGTAGCGGTTATACGCAGTATTTT | CASSGGSGYTQYF
. | TRBJ2-3 | . | TRBV5-1 | TGCGCCAGCAGTTCATCCCCCACAGATACGCAGTATTTT | CASSSSPTDTQYF
. | TRBJ2-7 | . | TRBV2 | TGTGCCAGCAGTGATGGTCGGTTCCTCTACGAGCAGTACTTC | CASSDGRFLYEQYF
TRBD1 | TRBJ1-5 | . | TRBV6-6 | TGTGCCGCCCGACAGGGGGGTAGCAATCAGCCCCAGCATTTT | CAARQGGSNQPQHF
TRBD2 | TRBJ2-7 | . | TRBV5-1 | TGCGCCAGCAGCTTTGGATCTAGCGGAACCTTAAAACGTTACGAGCAGTACTTC | CASSFGSSGTLKRYEQYF